This T cell receptor beta chain appears in the sequencing data of a study of blood T cell repertoires in COVID-19. Study details: Specimens from acute and convalescent COVID-19 originated in the United States, Italy and Spain. Nucleic acid was either cDNA or gDNA, and it came from T cells, B-cell-depleted T cells, or PBMCs.

The trim removed 4 bases at V and 4 bases at J, leaving 5 bases unmatched. CDR1 is SGHTA, CDR2 FQGTGA, per germline. CDR3 length: 15 residues. Authors' processing steps: Reference gene primers were amplified, and this amplification served to estimate nucleated cell counts. The method was immunoSEQ multiplex PCR; TCRdb's version includes in-frame clones alone and lacks a portion of them. The V and J calls and clone size are taken from that table; D and trimming were inferred from the DNA. The table lists around 94,000 clones, approximately 86% of them singletons, with 3.4% in the top ten. The sequence derives from a man between 45 and 60 years old with acute or convalescent COVID-19. V usage is TRBV7-3 and J usage is TRBJ2-3; 10 positions match TRBD1. Sequencing input: peripheral blood. Here the CDR3 reads CASSSTGQGADTQYF. The CDR3 coding sequence is TGTGCCAGCAGCTCTACCGGACAGGGGGCAGATACGCAGTATTTT. Drawing the rest from reference TRBV7-3 and TRBJ2-3, the complete variable domain is GAGVSQTPSNKVTEKGKYVELRCDPISGHTALYWYRQSLGQGPEFLIYFQGTGAADDSGLPNDRFFAVRPEGSVSTLKIQRTERGDSAVYLCASSSTGQGADTQYFGPGTRLTVL.